The source of this TCR beta chain is a study of shared clonotypes between healthy human individuals. Assay: immunoSEQ multiplex PCR; the TCRdb copy retains only in-frame clones and omits some. The profile shows some 500,000 clones, approximately 95% of them singletons. This TCR derives from a woman under 40 in good health. The sample consisted of naive CD4+ T cells sorted from blood. The subset: CD45RA+ positively selected.

The CDR3 coding sequence is TGTGCCAGCAGTTCGGTGGGTGGTGGCGGTCGAAACACCATATATTTT. Translated, it gives CASSSVGGGGRNTIYF. The rearrangement uses TRBV6-5 and TRBJ1-3; unclear D gene. The CDR3 has 16 residues. V gave up 4 bases and J gave up 5 bases, with 18 bases separating them. Germline CDR1 is MNHEY and CDR2 is SVGAGI.